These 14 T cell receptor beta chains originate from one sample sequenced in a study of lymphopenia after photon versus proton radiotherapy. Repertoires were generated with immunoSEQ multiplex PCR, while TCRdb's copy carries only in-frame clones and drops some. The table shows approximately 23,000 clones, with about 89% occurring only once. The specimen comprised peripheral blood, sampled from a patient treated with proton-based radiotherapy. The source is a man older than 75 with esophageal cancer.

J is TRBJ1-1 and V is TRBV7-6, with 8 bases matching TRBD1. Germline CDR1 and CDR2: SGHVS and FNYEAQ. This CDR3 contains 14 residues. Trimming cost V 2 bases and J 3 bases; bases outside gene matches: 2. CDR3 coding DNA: TGTGCCAGCAGCTTACAGGGGGCGCACACTGAAGCTTTCTTT. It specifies CASSLQGAHTEAFF.

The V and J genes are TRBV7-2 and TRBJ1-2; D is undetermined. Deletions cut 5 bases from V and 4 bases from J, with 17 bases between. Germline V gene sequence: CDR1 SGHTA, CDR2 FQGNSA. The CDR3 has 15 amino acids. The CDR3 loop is CASSPDGYRIYGYTF. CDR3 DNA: TGTGCCAGCAGCCCCGACGGGTACAGAATCTATGGCTACACCTTC.

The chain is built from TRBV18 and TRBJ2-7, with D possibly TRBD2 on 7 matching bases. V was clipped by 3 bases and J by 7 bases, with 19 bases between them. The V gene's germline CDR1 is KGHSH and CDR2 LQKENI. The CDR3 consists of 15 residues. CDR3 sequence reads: CASSPYSGGGLEQYF. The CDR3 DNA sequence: TGTGCCAGCTCACCCTATTCGGGGGGCGGTCTTGAGCAGTACTTC.

This chain's CDR3 is CASSYSRGYNEQFF. The CDR3 DNA follows: TGTGCCAGCAGTTACTCGAGGGGTTACAATGAGCAGTTCTTC. The chain employs TRBV6-5 and TRBJ2-1; D could derive from TRBD1 or TRBD2 (5 bases each). The V and J ends lost 0 bases and 4 bases respectively, with 7 bases between them. Looked up from germline, CDR1 is MNHEY and CDR2 is SVGAGI. There are 14 residues in the CDR3.

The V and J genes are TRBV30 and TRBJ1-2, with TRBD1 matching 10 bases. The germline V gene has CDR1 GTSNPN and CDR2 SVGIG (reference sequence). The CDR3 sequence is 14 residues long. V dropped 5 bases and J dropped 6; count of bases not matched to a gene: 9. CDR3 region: CAWRPGQGFDGYTF. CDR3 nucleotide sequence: TGTGCCTGGCGGCCGGGACAGGGGTTTGATGGCTACACCTTC.

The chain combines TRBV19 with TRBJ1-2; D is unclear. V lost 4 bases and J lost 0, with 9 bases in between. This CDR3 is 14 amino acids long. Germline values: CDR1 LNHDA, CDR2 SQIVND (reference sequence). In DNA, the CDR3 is TGTGCCAGTAGTACAAACACAGCTAACTATGGCTACACCTTC. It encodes CASSTNTANYGYTF.

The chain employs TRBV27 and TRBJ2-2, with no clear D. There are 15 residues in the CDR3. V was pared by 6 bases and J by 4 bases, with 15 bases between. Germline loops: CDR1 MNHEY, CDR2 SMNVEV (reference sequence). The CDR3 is CASSSNDVPTGELFF. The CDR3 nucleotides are TGTGCCAGCAGCTCCAATGACGTCCCCACCGGGGAGCTGTTTTTT.

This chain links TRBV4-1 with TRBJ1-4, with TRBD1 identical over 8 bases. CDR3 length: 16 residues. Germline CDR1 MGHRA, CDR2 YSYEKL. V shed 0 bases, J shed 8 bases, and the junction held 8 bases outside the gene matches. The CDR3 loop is CASSQDKWGQAEKLFF. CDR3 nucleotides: TGCGCCAGCAGCCAAGATAAATGGGGACAGGCGGAAAAACTGTTTTTT.

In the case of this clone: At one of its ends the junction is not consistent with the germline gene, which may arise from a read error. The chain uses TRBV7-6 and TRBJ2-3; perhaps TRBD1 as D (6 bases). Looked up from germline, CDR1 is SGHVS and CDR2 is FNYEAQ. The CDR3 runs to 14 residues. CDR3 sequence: CASSSRGGARGVSF. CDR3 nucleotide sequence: TGTGCCAGCAGCTCCAGGGGCGGAGCTAGAGGGGTGTCGTTT.

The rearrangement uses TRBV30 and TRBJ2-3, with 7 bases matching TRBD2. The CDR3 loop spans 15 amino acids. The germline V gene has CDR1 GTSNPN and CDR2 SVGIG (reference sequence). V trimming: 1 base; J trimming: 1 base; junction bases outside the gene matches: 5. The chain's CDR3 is CAWSAPSGGTDTQYF. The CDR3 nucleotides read TGTGCCTGGAGTGCCCCCAGCGGGGGCACAGATACGCAGTATTTT.

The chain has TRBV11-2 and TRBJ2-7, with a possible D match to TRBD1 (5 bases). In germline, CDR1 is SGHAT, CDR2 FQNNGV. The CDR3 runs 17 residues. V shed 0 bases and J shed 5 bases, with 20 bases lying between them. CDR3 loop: CASSLDFRTLRGHEQYF. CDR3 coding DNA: TGTGCCAGCAGCTTAGATTTTCGGACCCTAAGGGGCCACGAGCAGTACTTC.

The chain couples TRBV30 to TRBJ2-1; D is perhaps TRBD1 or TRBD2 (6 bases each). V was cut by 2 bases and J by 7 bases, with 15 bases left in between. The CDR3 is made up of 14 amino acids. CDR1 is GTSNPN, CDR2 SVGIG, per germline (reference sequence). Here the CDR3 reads CAWSRGVWGNEQFF. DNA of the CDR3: TGTGCCTGGAGTAGGGGGGTATGGGGGAATGAGCAGTTCTTC.

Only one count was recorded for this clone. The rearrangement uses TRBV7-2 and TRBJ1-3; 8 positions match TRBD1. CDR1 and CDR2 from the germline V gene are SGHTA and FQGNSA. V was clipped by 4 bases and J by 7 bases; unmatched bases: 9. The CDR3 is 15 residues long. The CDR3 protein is CASSSLARGLNTIYF. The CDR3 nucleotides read TGTGCCAGCAGCTCCCTCGCCAGGGGGCTGAACACCATATATTTT.

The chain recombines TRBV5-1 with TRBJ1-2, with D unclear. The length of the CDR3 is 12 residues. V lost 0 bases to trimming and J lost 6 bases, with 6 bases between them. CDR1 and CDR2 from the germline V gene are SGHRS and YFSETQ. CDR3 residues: CASSLGTDGYTF. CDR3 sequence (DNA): TGCGCCAGCAGCTTGGGGACCGATGGCTACACCTTC.